A single sample gave rise to the 32 T cell receptor beta chains below, sequenced in a study of T cell responses to AZD1222 COVID-19 vaccine. TCRdb keeps only in-frame clones here, not all; method: immunoSEQ multiplex PCR. The sample shows roughly 140,000 clones, about 91% of them seen only once. This sample comprised peripheral blood, obtained on day 0 of MenACWY control vaccination. Receptor source: an adult in good health.

V and J are TRBV27 and TRBJ2-2, with 10 bases matching TRBD1. Trimming removed 5 bases from V and 7 bases from J; junction bases left unmatched: 7. The CDR3 is 15 amino acids. Germline CDR1 is MNHEY and CDR2 is SMNVEV (reference sequence). CDR3 DNA sequence: TGTGCCAGCAGTCGAAGGGGACAGGGGAGCGGGGAGCTGTTTTTT. This sequence encodes CASSRRGQGSGELFF.

The DNA of the CDR3 is TGTGCCAGCAGTTTTGGCGCTTTTAACACTGAAGCTTTCTTT. Translated, it gives CASSFGAFNTEAFF. V and J are TRBV27 and TRBJ1-1; no reliable D call. Germline V CDR1 and CDR2: MNHEY, SMNVEV (reference sequence). This CDR3 is 14 amino acids long. V was trimmed by 3 bases and J by 2 bases, leaving 10 bases between them.

This clone was recorded once. The chain couples TRBV11-2 to TRBJ2-2; D gene ambiguous. The CDR3 consists of 14 residues. Trimming left V 0 bases short and J 3 bases short, with 5 bases between. The germline gives CDR1 SGHAT, CDR2 FQNNGV. CDR3 protein: CASSLELYTGELFF. CDR3 DNA: TGTGCCAGCAGCTTAGAACTGTACACCGGGGAGCTGTTTTTT.

This chain connects TRBV25-1 to TRBJ1-4; maybe TRBD1 (5 bases). CDR1 is MGHDK and CDR2 is SYGVNS in the germline V gene. Trimming cost V 7 bases and J 8 bases, with 8 bases left between them. CDR3 length: 11 amino acids. CDR3 amino acids: CASNQGEKLFF. The CDR3 coding sequence is TGTGCCAGCAACCAGGGAGAAAAACTGTTTTTT.

This chain connects TRBV20-1 to TRBJ2-7; D remains unclear. Trimming removed 0 bases from V and 2 bases from J, with 2 bases in between. CDR1 is DFQATT and CDR2 is SNEGSKA in the germline V gene (reference sequence). The CDR3 sequence is 11 residues long. The CDR3 sequence: CSARDPYEQYF. CDR3 bases: TGCAGTGCTAGAGACCCCTACGAGCAGTACTTC.

Notes on this clone: The sample carries other DNA sequences with the same CDR3. This sequence joins TRBV12-3 or TRBV12-4 and TRBJ2-5, with 7 bases that match TRBD1. V gave up 2 bases and J gave up 4 bases; unmatched junction bases: 1. The CDR3 is 13 residues long. CDR3 region: CASSLTGVETQYF. In DNA form, the CDR3 reads TGTGCCAGCAGTTTAACAGGGGTAGAGACCCAGTACTTC.

This rearrangement joins TRBV18 to TRBJ1-1, with TRBD1 matching 9 bases. This CDR3 is built from 15 residues. The germline gives CDR1 KGHSH, CDR2 LQKENI. V was clipped by 0 bases and J by 4 bases; unmatched bases: 3. CDR3 sequence: CASSPPQGAFTEAFF. The CDR3 coding sequence is TGTGCCAGCTCACCACCACAGGGGGCGTTCACTGAAGCTTTCTTT.

In this sample, this clone turned up once. The chain recombines TRBV12-3 or TRBV12-4 with TRBJ2-1, with D possibly matching TRBD1 (5 bases). V lost 5 bases, J lost 9 bases, and 11 bases lay in between. The CDR3 loop spans 12 amino acids. Here the CDR3 DNA reads TGTGCCAGCAGTCCCATGGGGCTTGAGCAGTTCTTC. Encoded protein: CASSPMGLEQFF.

For the CDR3, the DNA is TGTGCCAGCAGCATAACAGAGAACTATGGCTACACCTTC. Translating it yields CASSITENYGYTF. The J gene is TRBJ1-2, the V gene TRBV7-2, with no clear D. This CDR3 comprises 13 residues. Trimming took 5 bases from V and 2 from J, leaving 9 bases between them. Germline V gene data show CDR1 as SGHTA and CDR2 as FQGNSA.

This clone was seen a handful of times. This chain links TRBV14 with TRBJ2-1, with TRBD1 identical over 10 bases. This CDR3 has 14 amino acids. J lost 8 bases, V lost 4 bases, and 5 bases had no gene match. Germline V gene data show CDR1 as SGHDN and CDR2 as FVKESK. The CDR3 region is CASSLGTGVHEQFF. CDR3 nucleotides: TGTGCCAGCAGCCTAGGGACAGGGGTCCATGAGCAGTTCTTC.

This clone was seen repeatedly, ten times or more. This chain connects TRBV9 to TRBJ1-2; D remains unclear. CDR1 and CDR2 (germline): SGDLS, YYNGEE. The CDR3 consists of 18 residues. Between the trimmed V and J ends, which lost 4 bases and 0 bases, there was a span of 22 bases. In nucleotides, the CDR3 is TGTGCCAGCAGCCCGCTAGGCGCAGGTTCTTTACCTAACTATGGCTACACCTTC. This encodes CASSPLGAGSLPNYGYTF.

V and J are TRBV11-1 and TRBJ1-2; the D is unclear. CDR1 and CDR2 (germline): SGHAT, FQDESV (reference sequence). There are 13 residues in the CDR3. The V end was cut by 2 bases, the J end by 5 bases, with 9 bases between. This CDR3 is CASSLIPRYGYTF. The DNA of the CDR3 is TGTGCCAGCAGCTTAATCCCCCGATATGGCTACACCTTC. The full variable domain, its missing parts supplied by reference TRBV11-1 and TRBJ1-2, is EAEVAQSPRYKITEKSQAVAFWCDPISGHATLYWYRQILGQGPELLVQFQDESVVDDSQLPKDRFSAERLKGVDSTLKIQPAELGDSAMYLCASSLIPRYGYTFGSGTRLTVV.

The rearrangement joins TRBV5-6 to TRBJ1-2; 7 bases map to TRBD1. The CDR3 contains 13 residues. CDR1 is SGHDT, CDR2 YYEEEE, per germline. V lost 2 bases and J lost 4; bases outside the gene matches: 2. Here the CDR3 reads CASSFRGGYGYTF. The CDR3 DNA follows: TGTGCCAGCAGCTTCAGGGGGGGCTATGGCTACACCTTC.

The chain carries TRBV6-5 and TRBJ2-5; D ambiguous. The DNA end is a closer match to TRBJ2-7, so the J assignment may be wrong. CDR1 MNHEY and CDR2 SVGAGI come from the germline V gene. CDR3 length: 13 residues. The CDR3 protein is CASLTVQGYEQYF. The CDR3 DNA reads as TGTGCCAGCCTAACGGTACAAGGCTACGAGCAGTACTTC.

In DNA form, the CDR3 reads TGTGCCAGCAGCTCCGCCACCACAGGGAATCATGGCTACACCTTC. This codes for CASSSATTGNHGYTF. The chain carries TRBV5-4 and TRBJ1-2, with D perhaps matching TRBD1 (6 bases). In germline, CDR1 is SGHNT, CDR2 YYREEE (reference sequence). The CDR3 loop spans 15 amino acids. V lost 3 bases and J 6 bases, leaving 18 bases between the germline ends.

The V call is TRBV28, the J call TRBJ2-4; a possible D gene is TRBD1 (8 bases). V lost 5 bases, J lost 0 bases, and 17 bases lay in between. This CDR3 has 17 amino acids. Germline V gene sequence: CDR1 MDHEN, CDR2 SYDVKM. The CDR3 nucleotides are TGTGCCAGCAGTCTGGACAGGGAGGGGAGAGCCAAAAACATTCAGTACTTC. Amino acid sequence: CASSLDREGRAKNIQYF. The entire variable domain, with the rest obtained from reference TRBV28 and TRBJ2-4, is as follows: DVKVTQSSRYLVKRTGEKVFLECVQDMDHENMFWYRQDPGLGLRLIYFSYDVKMKEKGDIPEGYSVSREKKERFSLILESASTNQTSMYLCASSLDREGRAKNIQYFGAGTRLSVL.

This rearrangement joins TRBV14 to TRBJ2-1; 7 positions agree with TRBD1. The CDR3 length is 16 residues. The germline V gene encodes CDR1 SGHDN and CDR2 FVKESK. The ends lost 5 bases at V and 2 bases at J; junction bases unmatched: 9. CDR3 region: CASSFRGDRTYNEQFF. DNA for the CDR3: TGTGCCAGCAGCTTTCGTGGGGACAGAACCTACAATGAGCAGTTCTTC.

The genes are TRBV6-5 and TRBJ2-7; a possible D gene is TRBD1 (5 bases). V was clipped by 5 bases and J by 7 bases, with 15 bases between them. This CDR3 comprises 13 residues. From germline, CDR1 is MNHEY and CDR2 SVGAGI. As DNA, the CDR3 is TGTGCCAGCAGTATACACCGGACAAGGGAGCAGTACTTC. This codes for CASSIHRTREQYF.

The genes are TRBV7-2 and TRBJ1-3, with D possibly matching TRBD1 (6 bases). The length of the CDR3 is 13 residues. Germline assignment: CDR1 SGHTA and CDR2 FQGNSA. Deletions cut 5 bases from V and 3 bases from J, with 8 bases between. CDR3 sequence: CASSGTFGNTIYF. The CDR3 DNA is TGTGCCAGCAGCGGGACATTTGGAAACACCATATATTTT.

The V call is TRBV6-2 or TRBV6-3, the J call TRBJ1-1; 8 bases map to TRBD1. V was clipped by 4 bases and J by 2 bases; unmatched bases: 9. CDR1 and CDR2 from the germline V gene are MNHEY and SVGEGT. This CDR3 comprises 16 residues. DNA of the CDR3: TGTGCCAGCAGTTTCCCGCAGGGGGCGACCAACACTGAAGCTTTCTTT. The encoded protein is CASSFPQGATNTEAFF.

The gene calls are TRBV9 and TRBJ1-1; D is ambiguous. The CDR3 spans 14 residues. The germline V gene encodes CDR1 SGDLS and CDR2 YYNGEE. V lost 3 bases and J 1 base, leaving 10 bases between the germline ends. The CDR3 protein is CASSAEDWNTEAFF. CDR3 DNA: TGTGCCAGCAGCGCAGAGGATTGGAACACTGAAGCTTTCTTT.

V and J are TRBV7-2 and TRBJ2-5, with 12 bases lining up with TRBD2. The CDR3 contains 15 residues. Losses at the gene ends were 10 bases for V and 7 bases for J; bases not matched to a gene: 13. Germline values: CDR1 SGHTA, CDR2 FQGNSA. CDR3 DNA: TGTGCCATCCAGACTAGCGGGGGCGCCATGGGGACCCAGTACTTC. It translates to CAIQTSGGAMGTQYF.

This clone was found a few times. The genes are TRBV3-1 (or the pseudogene TRBV3-2) and TRBJ2-1; D gene unclear. The CDR3 extends over 12 amino acids. Germline CDR1 is LGHDT and CDR2 is YNNKEL (reference sequence). The V gene lost 4 bases and the J gene lost 7 bases, with 8 bases spanning the gap. The CDR3 here is CASSLSGNEQFF. The CDR3 bases are TGTGCCAGCAGCCTCTCTGGAAATGAGCAGTTCTTC.

The J gene is TRBJ1-2, the V gene TRBV30; D is unresolved. The V and J ends lost 5 bases and 6 bases respectively, with 13 bases between them. This CDR3 spans 12 amino acids. Germline V gene data show CDR1 as GTSNPN and CDR2 as SVGIG (reference sequence). In DNA form, the CDR3 reads TGTGCCTGGGGGCGTATAGCAAATGGCTACACCTTC. The encoded protein is CAWGRIANGYTF. The full variable domain, in which reference TRBV30 and TRBJ1-2 provide the parts outside the CDR3, is SQTIHQWPATLVQPVGSPLSLECTVEGTSNPNLYWYRQAAGRGLQLLFYSVGIGQISSEVPQNLSASRPQDRQFILSSKKLLLSDSGFYLCAWGRIANGYTFGSGTRLTVV.

The J gene is TRBJ1-2, the V gene TRBV7-8; TRBD1 might be the D (5 bases). The CDR3 runs 13 residues. Trimming removed 5 bases at V and 5 bases at J, with 12 bases between. Per germline, CDR1 SGHVS and CDR2 FQNEAQ. CDR3 region: CASSTGTQYGYTF. CDR3 coding DNA: TGTGCCAGCAGCACTGGGACGCAGTATGGCTACACCTTC.

The genes are TRBV7-9 and TRBJ1-2; D remains ambiguous. Trimming took off 5 bases at V and 10 bases at J, with 23 bases between the two ends. This CDR3 is 15 amino acids long. Germline assignment: CDR1 SEHNR and CDR2 FQNEAQ (reference sequence). The CDR3 sequence: CASSTLGELSPDYTF. CDR3 nucleotides: TGTGCCAGCAGCACCCTTGGGGAATTGAGTCCCGACTACACCTTC.

A single count supports this clone. V usage is TRBV24-1 and J usage is TRBJ2-2; the D gene could be TRBD1 or TRBD2 (5 bases each). Trimming pared 7 bases from V and 1 base from J, leaving 9 bases between. Germline CDR1 is KGHDR and CDR2 is SFDVKD. The CDR3 totals 14 residues. The CDR3 here is CATRGELNTGELFF. In nucleotides, the CDR3 is TGTGCCACCAGGGGGGAATTGAACACCGGGGAGCTGTTTTTT.

The genes are TRBV9 and TRBJ2-1; the D is unclear. Germline CDR1 SGDLS, CDR2 YYNGEE. Trimming left V 0 bases short and J 3 bases short, with 13 bases between. The CDR3 extends over 16 amino acids. CDR3 coding DNA: TGTGCCAGCAGCGTAGACGAGAACCCAGACTACAATGAGCAGTTCTTC. This encodes CASSVDENPDYNEQFF.

In its sample, this clone was seen many times. The V gene is TRBV19, the J gene TRBJ2-7; D gene unclear. Germline CDR1 is LNHDA and CDR2 is SQIVND (reference sequence). V lost 3 bases and J lost 1, with 7 bases in between. There are 13 residues in the CDR3. DNA of the CDR3: TGTGCCAGTAGTATCCAAAGGTCCTACGAGCAGTACTTC. This codes for CASSIQRSYEQYF.

The genes are TRBV7-2 and TRBJ1-1; D might be TRBD1 (5 bases). This CDR3 spans 13 amino acids. The germline V gene has CDR1 SGHTA and CDR2 FQGNSA. Trimming stripped 5 bases from V and 11 bases from J, with 18 bases between. As DNA, the CDR3 is TGTGCCAGCAGCCTACGGGAGGCAAACAGGGCTTTCTTT. This sequence encodes CASSLREANRAFF.

The V and J genes are TRBV7-9 and TRBJ1-1, with 11 positions matching TRBD1. The CDR3 contains 14 residues. Germline-derived CDR1 and CDR2 are SEHNR and FQNEAQ (reference sequence). V dropped 5 bases and J dropped 7; count of bases not matched to a gene: 6. Written as DNA, the CDR3 is TGTGCCAGCAGCCCAGGGACAGGGGGTGGTGAAGCTTTCTTT. As protein: CASSPGTGGGEAFF.

The rearrangement joins TRBV27 to TRBJ2-1, with D perhaps TRBD2 (5 bases). The CDR3 is made up of 12 amino acids. V dropped 4 bases and J dropped 7 bases, with 8 bases sitting between them. CDR1 MNHEY and CDR2 SMNVEV come from the germline V gene (reference sequence). CDR3 region: CASSSRTNEQFF. The CDR3 nucleotides read TGTGCCAGCAGTTCCAGGACTAATGAGCAGTTCTTC.